The 9 T cell receptor beta chains below all came from one sample that was sequenced in a study of beta chain features in type 1 diabetes listed by TCRdb under 2018. Libraries were constructed by the immunoSEQ multiplex PCR assay. The High Capacity cDNA Reverse Transcription Kit was used to reverse transcribe all of the isolated RNA, meaning that expressed TCRB transcripts were what got sequenced. Not all clones reach the TCRdb copy of this immuneACCESS table, which keeps in-frame sequences only. Checked studies attribute under half of the gap to unresolved V genes and leave the rest unexplained. The sample contains 500,000 to 700,000 clones, around a sixth of them found a single time. The ten largest clonotypes hold 0.07% to 0.095% of the sample. Sequencing was done on a sample of naive CD4+ T cells from blood. The label giving this sample's cell subset or site can be read as: true naive CD4+ T cells. The receptors were gathered from a man aged 18 to 35 in good health.

The chain couples TRBV5-6 to TRBJ2-7; 7 nucleotides align to TRBD1. The germline V gene encodes CDR1 SGHDT and CDR2 YYEEEE. The CDR3 contains 17 residues. V lost 0 bases to trimming and J lost 3 bases; unmatched junction nucleotides: 12. This CDR3 reads CASSLAGTVTSYYEQYF. DNA for the CDR3: TGTGCCAGCAGCTTGGCCGGGACAGTAACTTCCTACTACGAGCAGTACTTC. Drawing the rest from reference TRBV5-6 and TRBJ2-7, the complete variable domain is DAGVTQSPTHLIKTRGQQVTLRCSPKSGHDTVSWYQQALGQGPQFIFQYYEEEERQRGNFPDRFSGHQFPNYSSELNVNALLLGDSALYLCASSLAGTVTSYYEQYFGPGTRLTVT.

V usage is TRBV19 and J usage is TRBJ2-4; no definite D call. The germline gives CDR1 LNHDA, CDR2 SQIVND (reference sequence). This CDR3 is 16 amino acids long. V gave up 0 bases and J gave up 4 bases, with 13 bases separating them. CDR3 sequence (DNA): TGTGCCAGTAGTATAGATCTGGCAGGTAGAAAAAACATTCAGTACTTC. Protein: CASSIDLAGRKNIQYF.

This clone was seen only a few times. The rearrangement uses TRBV7-9 and TRBJ2-5, with a weak D call TRBD1 (6 bases). The CDR3 totals 15 residues. Germline CDR1 and CDR2: SEHNR and FQNEAQ (reference sequence). Trimming took off 2 bases at V and 7 bases at J, with 17 bases between the two ends. DNA for the CDR3: TGTGCCAGCAGCTTATTCCCGTCCCAACAGGGGACCCAGTACTTC. This gives the protein CASSLFPSQQGTQYF.

This clone was seen more than once but under ten times. V usage is TRBV10-3 and J usage is TRBJ1-1; D unclear. CDR1 ENHRY and CDR2 SYGVKD come from the germline V gene. CDR3 length: 13 residues. Trimming shortened V by 7 bases and J by 0 bases, and 9 bases separated the two germline ends. CDR3 DNA sequence: TGTGCCATCAATCCGGCGGTGAACACTGAAGCTTTCTTT. Translated: CAINPAVNTEAFF.

The chain couples TRBV7-2 to TRBJ1-1; 8 bases line up with TRBD1. The CDR3 is 17 residues long. Germline assignment: CDR1 SGHTA and CDR2 FQGNSA. Trimming at V came to 0 bases and at J to 0 bases, leaving 6 bases not matched to a gene. In DNA form, the CDR3 reads TGTGCCAGCAGCTTAGCCCGGACAGGGACCATGAACACTGAAGCTTTCTTT. Translating gives CASSLARTGTMNTEAFF.

The rearrangement joins TRBV9 to TRBJ1-4, with a tentative D call TRBD1 (6 bases). CDR3 length equals 13 residues. V was shortened by 0 bases and J by 8 bases, with 8 bases between the two germline ends. Looked up from germline, CDR1 is SGDLS and CDR2 is YYNGEE. As DNA, the CDR3 is TGTGCCAGCAGCGTAGGCACAGGGGAAAAACTGTTTTTT. This gives the protein CASSVGTGEKLFF. The full variable domain, completed using reference TRBV9 and TRBJ1-4, is DSGVTQTPKHLITATGQRVTLRCSPRSGDLSVYWYQQSLDQGLQFLIQYYNGEERAKGNILERFSAQQFPDLHSELNLSSLELGDSALYFCASSVGTGEKLFFGSGTQLSVL.

This sequence joins TRBV7-2 and TRBJ2-5; D is perhaps TRBD1 (6 bases). Germline CDR1 reads SGHTA; CDR2 reads FQGNSA. V was cut by 6 bases and J by 10 bases, with 15 bases left in between. The CDR3 is 12 amino acids. DNA of the CDR3: TGTGCCAGCAGAGACAGGTCTCGGGACCAGTACTTC. Its translation is CASRDRSRDQYF.

This clone has just a few counts. The chain employs TRBV7-2 and TRBJ1-4; D perhaps matches TRBD1 (6 bases). Germline values: CDR1 SGHTA, CDR2 FQGNSA. The CDR3 is made up of 16 amino acids. Trimming shortened V by 0 bases and J by 4 bases, and 12 bases separated the two germline ends. The CDR3: CASSLARTVINEKLFF. CDR3 DNA sequence: TGTGCCAGCAGCTTAGCTAGGACAGTGATTAATGAAAAACTGTTTTTT.

Only one count was recorded for this clone. The chain carries TRBV10-2 and TRBJ1-3; no reliable D call. There are 12 residues in the CDR3. V lost 5 bases, J lost 3 bases, and 5 bases lay in between. In germline, CDR1 is WSHSY, CDR2 SAAADI. CDR3 region: CASSSHGNTIYF. CDR3 DNA sequence: TGCGCCAGCAGTTCACATGGAAACACCATATATTTT.